The present T cell receptor beta chain was sequenced within a study of shared clonotypes between healthy human individuals. Study-level information: Participating donors consisted of two women and a few men aged 18 to 49.

CD45RO-negative cells were positively selected for CCR7, leaving out terminally differentiated effector memory CD45RA+ cells. In the original processing: With immunoSEQ giving junction-only sequences and no quality scores, filtering differed. Profiling relied on immunoSEQ multiplex PCR, and the TCRdb table lists in-frame clones only, not all of them. That table furnishes V, J and clone size, whereas the DNA furnished D and trimming. The sample shows roughly 550,000 clones, roughly 96% of them seen only once. CDR3 length equals 14 residues. CDR1 is MNHEY, CDR2 SVGAGI, per germline. Between the trimmed V and J ends, which lost 0 bases and 7 bases, there was a span of 12 bases. As to this clone: Its matching antigen is unknown.

Notes on the study in general: Shared across a few donors were roughly 4.7% of the naive CD4 clonotypes. Clonotypes shared by all four donors outscored non-shared clonotypes in generation probability.

The sample taken for sequencing was naive CD8+ T cells sorted from blood. The receptor was derived from a woman aged 30 to 39 in good health. The rearrangement joins TRBV6-5 to TRBJ1-2; no firm D call. The CDR3 loop is CASSYSGPGAGYTF. CDR3 coding DNA: TGTGCCAGCAGTTACTCAGGACCTGGCGCTGGCTACACCTTC.